This T cell receptor beta chain was retrieved from a study of cytomegalovirus exposure and HLA in healthy donors. The wider study: The 95 to 150 validation repertoires used a platform that matched the one used for the roughly 700 first-cohort repertoires, as a later analysis reported. Notes on the study in general: Cytomegalovirus association was assigned to more than 150 TCR beta chains.

The data were produced by immunoSEQ multiplex PCR, yet TCRdb's version contains in-frame clones alone and is incomplete. The sample has 100,000 to 150,000 clones; about 91% are singletons. Regarding this clone: Its matching antigen is unknown.

V lost 2 bases to trimming and J lost 5 bases; unmatched junction nucleotides: 7. The germline V gene has CDR1 SNHLY and CDR2 FYNNEI. This CDR3 is built from 15 residues. Sequencing used PBMCs. The TCR sequence derives from a woman younger than 30 in good health and CMV-seronegative. The V call is TRBV2, the J call TRBJ1-2, with TRBD1 matching over 8 bases. The CDR3 bases are TGTGCCAGCAGTGAACAGGGGGCTCCCCAGTATGGCTACACCTTC. Its protein is CASSEQGAPQYGYTF. The full variable domain, completed using reference TRBV2 and TRBJ1-2, is EPEVTQTPSHQVTQMGQEVILRCVPISNHLYFYWYRQILGQKVEFLVSFYNNEISEKSEIFDDQFSVERPDGSNFTLKIRSTKLEDSAMYFCASSEQGAPQYGYTFGSGTRLTVV.